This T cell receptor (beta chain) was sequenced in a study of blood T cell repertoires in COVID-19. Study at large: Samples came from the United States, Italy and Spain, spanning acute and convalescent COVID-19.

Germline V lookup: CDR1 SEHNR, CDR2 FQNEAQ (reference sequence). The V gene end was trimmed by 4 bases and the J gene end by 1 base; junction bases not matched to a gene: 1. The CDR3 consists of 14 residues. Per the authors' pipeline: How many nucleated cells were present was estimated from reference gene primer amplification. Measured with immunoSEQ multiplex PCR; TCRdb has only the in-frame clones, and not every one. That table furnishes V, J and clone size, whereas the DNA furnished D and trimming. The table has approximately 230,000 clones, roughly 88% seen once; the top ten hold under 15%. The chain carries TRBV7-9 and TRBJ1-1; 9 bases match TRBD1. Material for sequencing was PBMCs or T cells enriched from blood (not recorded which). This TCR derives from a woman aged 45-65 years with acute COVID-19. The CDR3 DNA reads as TGTGCCAGCAGCTGGGGACAGGGGAACACTGAAGCTTTCTTT. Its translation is CASSWGQGNTEAFF.